These 5 T cell receptor beta chains came from one sample sequenced in a study of blood T cells in healthy people across ages. A sample-barcoded 5' primer and a J-beta primer mix were used in a second PCR of about 7 to 11 cycles. MiXCR was run by TCRdb on the 5' RACE reads, yielding one entry per CDR3 protein. Of about 1.7 million distinct CDR3 sequences in the sample, over 25% are singletons; the top ten hold less than 9.5%. Specimen: blood. These receptors were obtained from a woman younger than 45 in good health.

This clonotype has ten or more counts. The CDR3 region has the DNA TGTGCCAGCAGTTTAGCCGCGAGGTACGAGCAGTACTTC. Its translation is CASSLAARYEQYF. The chain uses TRBV12-3 or TRBV12-4 and TRBJ2-7; D unresolved. Trimming stripped 0 bases from V and 4 bases from J, with 7 bases between. The CDR3 contains 13 residues.

In regard to this clonotype: An end of the junction differs from the germline gene, which may be a read error. The chain joins TRBV10-3 to TRBJ2-3; TRBD2 matches at 7 bases. Germline V CDR1 and CDR2: ENHRY, SYGVKD. This CDR3 region has 14 residues. DNA of the CDR3: TGTGTCATCAGCCCTGGGGAGCGGGGAGATACGCAGTATTTT. Protein sequence: CVISPGERGDTQYF.

The chain combines TRBV6-6 with TRBJ1-4; D uncertain. Germline V gene sequence: CDR1 MNHNY, CDR2 SVGAGI (reference sequence). V gave up 2 bases and J gave up 3 bases, with 10 bases separating them. This CDR3 is 15 amino acids long. The CDR3 spells CASSYRSGANEKLFF. The CDR3 region has the DNA TGTGCCAGCAGTTACAGGAGTGGGGCTAATGAAAAACTGTTTTTT.

This clonotype came up many times. V gene TRBV14 combines with J gene TRBJ1-6, with a weak D call TRBD1 (5 bases). Germline-derived CDR1 and CDR2 are SGHDN and FVKESK. The V end lost 3 bases, the J end lost 10 bases, and 7 bases lay between the germline ends. This CDR3 has 12 residues. CDR3 protein: CASSQGRSPLHF. The DNA for the CDR3 is TGTGCCAGCAGCCAGGGACGGTCACCCCTCCACTTT. Looking up the rest from reference TRBV14 and TRBJ1-6 gives the full variable domain: EAGVTQFPSHSVIEKGQTVTLRCDPISGHDNLYWYRRVMGKEIKFLLHFVKESKQDESGMPNNRFLAERTGGTYSTLKVQPAELEDSGVYFCASSQGRSPLHFGNGTRLTVT.

This clonotype was picked up a small number of times. The chain uses TRBV30 and TRBJ1-6; D gene unclear. This CDR3 contains 14 residues. Germline V gene data show CDR1 as GTSNPN and CDR2 as SVGIG (reference sequence). Trimming stripped 5 bases from V and 14 bases from J, with 22 bases between. CDR3 sequence: CAWGIQGPIGSLHF. The DNA of the CDR3 is TGTGCCTGGGGCATTCAAGGCCCGATTGGGTCCCTCCACTTT.